This TCR beta chain was sequenced during a study of control samples from healthy donors and cancer patients. The table came from immunoSEQ multiplex PCR; TCRdb's copy has only in-frame clones and leaves some out. There are some 140,000 clones in the sample; more than 90% occur only once, and roughly 10% lies in the top ten. CDR1 KGHSH and CDR2 LQKENI come from the germline V gene. V gave up 3 bases and J gave up 2 bases; unmatched junction bases: 5. The CDR3 runs 17 residues. This chain joins TRBV18 and TRBJ2-2; TRBD2 aligns across 11 bases. The receptor's source is a young man in good health. Sequenced input: blood. The CDR3 DNA sequence: TGTGCCAGCTCACCCCGTACTAGCGGGGGTAACACCGGGGAGCTGTTTTTT. Protein product: CASSPRTSGGNTGELFF.